The rows below give T cell receptor beta chains drawn from one sample of a study of shared clonotypes between healthy human individuals. Sequencing used immunoSEQ multiplex PCR; TCRdb keeps in-frame clones, though not all of them. The data show 730,000 or so clones, 72% seen once. The sequenced sample was memory CD4+ T cells sorted from blood. The receptors shown here come from a woman aged 25 to 45 in good health. The CDR3 runs from the conserved cysteine through the conserved F or W. The D gene is left open where the match is weak. The size of a clone is reported for some rows only, either as once, few or many, or as a class for expanded clones.

-	-	TRBJ2-5	TRBV4-1	TGCGCCAGCAGCCAAGAACTAGTCGCTGAGACCCAGTACTTC	CASSQELVAETQYF
-	-	TRBJ2-5	TRBV30	TGTGCCTGGAGTTTTCACAGGGCTGAGACCCAGTACTTC	CAWSFHRAETQYF
-	-	TRBJ1-3	TRBV6-5	TGTGCCAGCAGTTACTACCACTCTGGAAACACCATATATTTT	CASSYYHSGNTIYF
-	-	TRBJ2-5	TRBV7-6	TGTGCCAGCAGCTTAGAGAGGGCCGGGACCCAGTACTTC	CASSLERAGTQYF
-	-	TRBJ2-7	TRBV10-2	TGCGCCAGCAGTCGACAGTCCTACGAGCAGTACTTC	CASSRQSYEQYF
-	-	TRBJ2-7	TRBV7-6	TGTGCCAGCAGCTTAACTAATCAGGGCGAGCAGTACTTC	CASSLTNQGEQYF
-	-	TRBJ2-7	TRBV28	TGTGCCAGCAGCACGAGTTTTTACGAGCAGTACTTC	CASSTSFYEQYF
-	-	TRBJ1-2	TRBV7-9	TGTGCCAGCAGCTGGGCAGACAGGTCGAACTATGGCTACACCTTC	CASSWADRSNYGYTF
TRBD1	-	TRBJ2-2	TRBV2	TGTGCCAGCAGAGAAAGACAGGGAGCGAACACCGGGGAGCTGTTTTTT	CASRERQGANTGELFF
-	-	TRBJ2-3	TRBV27	TGTGCCAGCAGTTTAAGCAGGGTTACAGATACGCAGTATTTT	CASSLSRVTDTQYF
-	few	TRBJ1-5	TRBV19	TGTGCCAGTCACCCGGGCCGACAAAGGGACAATCAGCCCCAGCATTTT	CASHPGRQRDNQPQHF
-	-	TRBJ2-2	TRBV18	TGTGCCAGCTCACCATCGAGTGTAGGAGCCGGGGAGCTGTTTTTT	CASSPSSVGAGELFF
-	-	TRBJ2-5	TRBV19	TGTGCCAGTAGACTCGAGGGCCGCCGCCAAGAGACCCAGTACTTC	CASRLEGRRQETQYF
-	-	TRBJ1-3	TRBV11-2	TGTGCCAGCAGCTTAGATTTAGGGCTTACTGGAAACACCATATATTTT	CASSLDLGLTGNTIYF
TRBD1	-	TRBJ1-6	TRBV4-1	TGCGCCAGCAGCCAAGACGGGACAGGGGAATCACCCCTCCACTTT	CASSQDGTGESPLHF
-	-	TRBJ2-1	TRBV2	TGTGCCAGCAGGGTGGGGGTCTCCTACAATGAGCAGTTCTTC	CASRVGVSYNEQFF
-	-	TRBJ2-4	TRBV27	TGTGCCAGCAGTTTCAGGGGGGGAGACATTCAGTACTTC	CASSFRGGDIQYF
TRBD2	few	TRBJ2-7	TRBV13	TGTGCCAGCAGCTTAGGCGGGAGGCCTCCGGGAGAGCAGTACTTC	CASSLGGRPPGEQYF
-	-	TRBJ1-2	TRBV7-9	TGTGCCAGCAGTTTTAGTGGGAGCTACACCTTC	CASSFSGSYTF
-	few	TRBJ2-5	TRBV10-2	TGCGCCAGCACCCGCCTTAGTGGGCGGTCGGACCAAGAGACCCAGTACTTC	CASTRLSGRSDQETQYF
-	-	TRBJ2-7	TRBV6-5	TGTGCCAGCAGTTACTCAGGGGGGGAACCTTACGAGCAGTACTTC	CASSYSGGEPYEQYF
-	-	TRBJ2-7	TRBV11-2	TGTGCCAGCAGCTTAGATCGGTTACACTCCTACGAGCAGTACTTC	CASSLDRLHSYEQYF
-	-	TRBJ1-2	TRBV28	TGTGCCAGCATCACCGCCGGGGCGGGTGGCTACACCTTC	CASITAGAGGYTF
-	-	TRBJ2-7	TRBV2	TGTGCCAGCAGTGTGCCCCCGGGAAACTACGAGCAGTACTTC	CASSVPPGNYEQYF
TRBD1	many	TRBJ1-2	TRBV6-5	TGTGCCAGCAGTCCGGGACAGGGACTCTTCTATGGCTACACCTTC	CASSPGQGLFYGYTF
TRBD2	-	TRBJ2-5	TRBV5-1	TGCGCCAGCAGCCCCCTAGCGGGAGTCGGGGAGACCCAGTACTTC	CASSPLAGVGETQYF
TRBD1	-	TRBJ2-5	TRBV28	TGTGCCAGCAGTCATACCCGTGTGAGGGGGCGCCGGGAGACCCAGTACTTC	CASSHTRVRGRRETQYF
-	-	TRBJ2-2	TRBV27	TGTGCCAGTAACCTTCTGGGGGAAAACACCGGGGAGCTGTTTTTT	CASNLLGENTGELFF
-	-	TRBJ1-4	TRBV19	TGTGCCAGTAGTATTGTGGCTGGAAATGAAAAACTGTTTTTT	CASSIVAGNEKLFF
-	-	TRBJ2-3	TRBV6-1	TGTGCCAGCAGTGATGTTGGCGGGGTTAATCCAGATACGCAGTATTTT	CASSDVGGVNPDTQYF
-	-	TRBJ2-7	TRBV11-3	TGTGCCAGCAGCCTGGCCGGGGGCGAGCAGTACTTC	CASSLAGGEQYF
-	few	TRBJ2-7	TRBV7-3	TGTGCCAGCAGCTCCTCGTCCACTACCGAGCAGTACTTC	CASSSSSTTEQYF